The 26 T cell receptor beta chains in this list originate from one sample, sequenced in a study of T cell responses to AZD1222 COVID-19 vaccine. Produced via immunoSEQ multiplex PCR; TCRdb's table is partial and in-frame only. The sample records roughly 100,000 clones, around 91% being singletons. This specimen was peripheral blood, taken on day 0 of AZD1222 vaccination. These receptor sequences come from an adult in good health.

The chain is built from TRBV5-1 and TRBJ1-3; D is undetermined. Between the trimmed V and J ends, which lost 2 bases and 0 bases, there was a span of 3 bases. This CDR3 region has 13 residues. The germline V gene has CDR1 SGHRS and CDR2 YFSETQ. The CDR3 DNA is TGCGCCAGCAGCTTAAACTCTGGAAACACCATATATTTT. Translated: CASSLNSGNTIYF.

The chain recombines TRBV10-3 with TRBJ2-5, with D perhaps matching TRBD1 (5 bases). Germline CDR1 and CDR2: ENHRY and SYGVKD. Trimming removed 3 bases from V and 5 bases from J, with 19 bases in between. CDR3 length equals 16 residues. The CDR3 coding sequence is TGTGCCATCAGTGATCCCACTCAGGGTTCGGTGGAGACCCAGTACTTC. Encoded protein: CAISDPTQGSVETQYF.

This chain connects TRBV5-4 to TRBJ2-7; 7 bases are shared with TRBD1. CDR1 and CDR2 from the germline V gene are SGHNT and YYREEE (reference sequence). This CDR3 comprises 15 residues. The ends lost 7 bases at V and 2 bases at J; junction bases unmatched: 12. The CDR3 DNA sequence: TGTGCCAGCGGTGAAGGGGACAGTGGGACCTACGAGCAGTACTTC. This gives the protein CASGEGDSGTYEQYF.

The chain carries TRBV24-1 and TRBJ2-5, with D maybe TRBD1 (8 bases). With 3 bases removed from V and 5 bases from J, the gap between germline ends came to 27 bases. Looked up from germline, CDR1 is KGHDR and CDR2 is SFDVKD. This CDR3 has 19 residues. CDR3 DNA: TGTGCCACCAGTGATCCCCTTTGGAACAGGGGGGGATGGAGGGAGACCCAGTACTTC. The encoded protein is CATSDPLWNRGGWRETQYF.

The V and J genes are TRBV7-5 and TRBJ2-2. TRBV7-5 is annotated as a pseudogene. The CDR3 length is 16 residues. The CDR3 DNA reads as TGTGTCAGAAGCTTAGTAGGTCGGACGAACACCGGGGAGCTGTTTTTT. This codes for CVRSLVGRTNTGELFF.

The chain couples TRBV3-1 (or the pseudogene TRBV3-2) to TRBJ1-4; D remains ambiguous. The CDR3 has 15 residues. The germline V and J ends were trimmed by 1 base and 4 bases, with 10 bases remaining between them. The germline CDR1 and CDR2 sequences are LGHDT and YNNKEL (reference sequence). Here the CDR3 reads CASSQVRGSNEKLFF. CDR3 in DNA: TGTGCCAGCAGCCAAGTTAGAGGTAGTAATGAAAAACTGTTTTTT.

V and J are TRBV27 and TRBJ2-6; TRBD2 is a possible D gene (5 bases). CDR3 length: 16 amino acids. CDR1 MNHEY and CDR2 SMNVEV come from the germline V gene (reference sequence). V was clipped by 4 bases and J by 0 bases, with 10 bases between them. The DNA for the CDR3 is TGTGCCAGCAGTTGGCACGGGAACTCTGGGGCCAACGTCCTGACTTTC. It specifies CASSWHGNSGANVLTF.

The chain couples TRBV13 to TRBJ2-2; D is unclear. This CDR3 spans 15 amino acids. Between the trimmed V and J ends, which lost 0 bases and 4 bases, there was a span of 9 bases. CDR1 is PRHDT, CDR2 FYEKMQ, per germline (reference sequence). CDR3 in DNA: TGTGCCAGCAGCTTAGGGTCGAGGCGCACCGGGGAGCTGTTTTTT. This codes for CASSLGSRRTGELFF.

The rearrangement joins TRBV5-1 to TRBJ1-2; 9 nucleotides agree with TRBD1. With 4 bases clipped from V and 8 bases from J, the junction kept 15 bases outside the gene matches. The CDR3 is 16 amino acids. Per germline, CDR1 SGHRS and CDR2 YFSETQ. CDR3 amino acids: CASSPQGALIIGGYTF. CDR3 nucleotides: TGCGCCAGCAGCCCACAGGGGGCGTTAATTATTGGAGGCTACACCTTC. The full variable domain, rest sourced from reference TRBV5-1 and TRBJ1-2, is KAGVTQTPRYLIKTRGQQVTLSCSPISGHRSVSWYQQTPGQGLQFLFEYFSETQRNKGNFPGRFSGRQFSNSRSEMNVSTLELGDSALYLCASSPQGALIIGGYTFGSGTRLTVV.

This chain joins TRBV5-1 and TRBJ1-3, with TRBD1 identical over 8 bases. This CDR3 has 17 residues. Germline CDR1 is SGHRS and CDR2 is YFSETQ. After removal of 1 base from V and 0 bases from J, the junction contained 6 bases not matched to a gene. The CDR3 reads CASSLSGGESSGNTIYF. The CDR3 DNA reads as TGCGCCAGCAGCTTGTCAGGGGGCGAGAGCTCTGGAAACACCATATATTTT.

This chain links TRBV5-1 with TRBJ2-3; D perhaps matches TRBD2 (5 bases). CDR3 length equals 18 residues. Germline values: CDR1 SGHRS, CDR2 YFSETQ. Trimming stripped 0 bases from V and 0 bases from J, with 17 bases between. CDR3 protein: CASSLAGSSGTSTDTQYF. CDR3 nucleotide sequence: TGCGCCAGCAGCTTGGCCGGAAGTTCGGGAACTAGCACAGATACGCAGTATTTT. The whole variable domain, filled in from reference TRBV5-1 and TRBJ2-3, reads KAGVTQTPRYLIKTRGQQVTLSCSPISGHRSVSWYQQTPGQGLQFLFEYFSETQRNKGNFPGRFSGRQFSNSRSEMNVSTLELGDSALYLCASSLAGSSGTSTDTQYFGPGTRLTVL.

For the CDR3, the DNA is TGTGCCAGCAGCCTGGGACAGGGGGTTGTCTATGGCTACACCTTC. The encoded protein is CASSLGQGVVYGYTF. The chain has TRBV3-1 (or the pseudogene TRBV3-2) and TRBJ1-2; TRBD1 aligns across 11 bases. This CDR3 is built from 15 residues. Germline CDR1 is LGHDT and CDR2 is YNNKEL (reference sequence). V dropped 4 bases and J dropped 4; count of bases not matched to a gene: 5.

V is TRBV4-1 and J is TRBJ2-7, with D maybe TRBD1 (5 bases). This CDR3 is 17 amino acids long. Trimming left V 1 base short and J 3 bases short, with 19 bases between. Germline lookup yields CDR1 MGHRA and CDR2 YSYEKL. The chain's CDR3 is CASSQGVAVGLLYEQYF. Written as DNA, the CDR3 is TGCGCCAGCAGCCAAGGTGTCGCAGTGGGGCTGCTCTACGAGCAGTACTTC.

The chain couples TRBV19 to TRBJ2-7; 9 bases are shared with TRBD1. Per germline, CDR1 LNHDA and CDR2 SQIVND (reference sequence). The trim removed 3 bases at V and 5 bases at J, leaving 8 bases unmatched. The CDR3 totals 15 residues. The CDR3: CASSMVGTGINEQYF. In DNA, the CDR3 is TGTGCCAGTAGTATGGTAGGGACAGGGATCAACGAGCAGTACTTC.

This CDR3 reads CASSLASDYFYEQYF. The CDR3 DNA sequence: TGCGCCAGCAGCTTGGCCTCCGACTACTTCTACGAGCAGTACTTC. V usage is TRBV5-1 and J usage is TRBJ2-7, with TRBD2 as a possible D gene (5 bases). The CDR3 spans 15 residues. Trimming took off 0 bases at V and 3 bases at J, with 13 bases between the two ends. From germline, CDR1 is SGHRS and CDR2 YFSETQ.

J is TRBJ1-5 and V is TRBV23-1; 11 bases are shared with TRBD1. TRBV23-1 has ORF status, its function being uncertain. This CDR3 has 19 amino acids. Germline trimming cut 0 bases from V and 4 bases from J; bases unmatched to any gene: 11. The CDR3 DNA reads TGCGCCAGCAGTCAATCGGGGGGACAGGGGGTAGATAGTAATCAGCCCCAGCATTTT. Amino acid sequence: CASSQSGGQGVDSNQPQHF.

This chain links TRBV5-4 with TRBJ2-5; D is tentatively TRBD1 or TRBD2 (7 bases each). The V and J ends lost 4 bases and 5 bases respectively, with 21 bases between them. The germline CDR1 and CDR2 sequences are SGHNT and YYREEE (reference sequence). This CDR3 has 16 amino acids. This chain's CDR3 is CASSNWGGGGGETQYF. The CDR3 DNA reads as TGTGCCAGCAGCAATTGGGGAGGGGGCGGAGGGGAGACCCAGTACTTC. The complete variable domain, with remaining parts taken from reference TRBV5-4 and TRBJ2-5, reads ETGVTQSPTHLIKTRGQQVTLRCSSQSGHNTVSWYQQALGQGPQFIFQYYREEENGRGNFPPRFSGLQFPNYSSELNVNALELDDSALYLCASSNWGGGGGETQYFGPGTRLLVL.

J is TRBJ1-4 and V is TRBV6-5; 8 bases line up with TRBD1. This CDR3 is 14 amino acids long. J gave up 10 bases and V 5 bases, and 9 bases lay outside the gene matches. Germline CDR1 MNHEY, CDR2 SVGAGI. The DNA of the CDR3 is TGTGCCAGCAGTATGACAGGGGATGCAGGAAAACTGTTTTTT. This codes for CASSMTGDAGKLFF.

CDR3 nucleotides: TGTGCCAGCAGAGAGGGCCGGGACAGACCATATGGCTACACCTTC. Protein product: CASREGRDRPYGYTF. J is TRBJ1-2 and V is TRBV6-5; 7 bases match TRBD1. V lost 6 bases and J lost 5; bases outside the gene matches: 12. From germline, CDR1 is MNHEY and CDR2 SVGAGI. The CDR3 has 15 amino acids.

The chain has TRBV3-1 (or the pseudogene TRBV3-2) and TRBJ2-5, with D unresolved. The V end was cut by 0 bases, the J end by 3 bases, with 8 bases between. The germline CDR1 and CDR2 sequences are LGHDT and YNNKEL (reference sequence). This CDR3 has 14 amino acids. The CDR3 is CASSQDWVKETQYF. The CDR3, as DNA: TGTGCCAGCAGCCAAGATTGGGTGAAAGAGACCCAGTACTTC.

The chain uses TRBV7-9 and TRBJ2-5, with D possibly matching TRBD1 (5 bases). Germline CDR1 is SEHNR and CDR2 is FQNEAQ (reference sequence). V lost 6 bases, J lost 5 bases, and 16 bases lay in between. The CDR3 is 14 residues long. CDR3 loop: CASSGPGRLETQYF. The CDR3 nucleotides are TGTGCCAGCAGTGGGCCAGGGCGGTTGGAGACCCAGTACTTC.

The V and J genes are TRBV6-2 or TRBV6-3 and TRBJ2-7; no firm D call. The CDR3 has 17 residues. V was trimmed by 2 bases and J by 3 bases, leaving 20 bases between them. CDR1 MNHEY and CDR2 SVGEGT come from the germline V gene. The CDR3 coding sequence is TGTGCCAGCAGTTACCCTTCCGCCACACCCATATACTACGAGCAGTACTTC. Its translation: CASSYPSATPIYYEQYF.

The chain links TRBV29-1 to TRBJ1-4, with D possibly matching TRBD1 (5 bases). This CDR3 comprises 13 residues. The V gene lost 8 bases and the J gene lost 5 bases, with 15 bases spanning the gap. From germline, CDR1 is SQVTM and CDR2 ANQGSEA. The CDR3 protein is CSILREGNEKLFF. The CDR3 region has the DNA TGCAGCATCCTCAGGGAGGGGAATGAAAAACTGTTTTTT.

The V gene is TRBV10-3, the J gene TRBJ1-1; 9 bases agree with TRBD1. CDR3 size: 14 residues. The trim removed 6 bases at V and 7 bases at J, leaving 9 bases unmatched. Germline-derived CDR1 and CDR2 are ENHRY and SYGVKD. CDR3 sequence: CAIRTGGADSEAFF. DNA of the CDR3: TGTGCCATCAGGACAGGGGGAGCCGACAGTGAAGCTTTCTTT.

The chain employs TRBV27 and TRBJ1-5; D is unclear. CDR3 size: 17 residues. V was clipped by 4 bases and J by 0 bases, with 16 bases between them. Germline V gene sequence: CDR1 MNHEY, CDR2 SMNVEV (reference sequence). CDR3: CASSSNYARVSNQPQHF. Here the CDR3 DNA reads TGTGCCAGCAGTTCGAACTACGCGCGCGTTAGCAATCAGCCCCAGCATTTT.

V and J are TRBV6-4 and TRBJ2-3; no clear D. Looked up from germline, CDR1 is MRHNA and CDR2 is SNTAGT. The CDR3 extends over 13 amino acids. Between the trimmed V and J ends, which lost 0 bases and 4 bases, there was a span of 5 bases. In nucleotides, the CDR3 is TGTGCCAGCAGTGACTCTCTCTCAGATACGCAGTATTTT. Amino acid sequence: CASSDSLSDTQYF.